This T cell receptor beta chain originates from a study of regulatory T cells in long-lasting Graves disease. This clonotype was recorded at least ten times. Arm-PCR with iRepertoire HTBI primers amplified the CDR3 regions for these TCR beta libraries. TCRdb independently ran MiXCR on the multiplex PCR reads; one entry per CDR3 protein. The table shows 450,000 or so distinct CDR3 sequences, with 20% to 25% occurring only once. This CDR3 contains 14 residues. Trimming took off 2 bases at V and 4 bases at J, with 8 bases between the two ends. From germline, CDR1 is MDHEN and CDR2 SYDVKM. Time point reported: persistent/refractory GD, antithyroid drugs over 5 years with positive TRAb. After RNA was extracted from PBMCs, the TCR library was made from it.

This TCR came from a female donor with Graves disease. The sample consisted of peripheral blood mononuclear cells (PBMCs), taken when the disease was refractory, from a patient treated with antithyroid drugs. This chain links TRBV28 with TRBJ2-2; unclear D gene. The CDR3 spells CASSLIKPTGELFF. For the CDR3, the DNA is TGTGCCAGCAGTTTAATAAAGCCCACCGGGGAGCTGTTTTTT.